This entry is about one T cell receptor (beta chain). Its cognate antigen is unknown. Documented treatment: oral pan-JAK inhibitor, 5-10 mg twice daily. These data belong to a study of CD8+ T cells in alopecia areata. Study as a whole: Using the percentage of affected scalp area, treated patients' severity was scored.

TCR sequencing used cDNA made by reverse transcription of extracted RNA. Assay: immunoSEQ multiplex PCR; the TCRdb copy retains only in-frame clones and omits some. The table includes more than 90,000 clones, 50% to 75% detected once. Study-wide results and caveats: Amid tofacitinib therapy, many expanded lesional clones stayed present in scalp and blood. Clonality in the scalp and expanded CD8+ clones ranked among the top 100 were significantly decreased by tofacitinib.

The germline V gene encodes CDR1 LNHNV and CDR2 YYDKDF (reference sequence). The CDR3 length is 13 residues. With V trimmed by 8 bases and J by 2 bases, 6 bases remained unmatched. The receptor comes from a human donor with alopecia areata. The chain couples TRBV15 to TRBJ2-7; 7 bases are shared with TRBD2. Sequenced material: CD8+ T cells sorted from blood, taken at week 4, from a patient treated with tofacitinib. CDR3 sequence reads: CATAREAAYEQYF. The CDR3 DNA sequence: TGTGCCACCGCTCGGGAGGCCGCCTACGAGCAGTACTTC.